A selection of T cell receptor beta chains follows, all from one sample in a study of T-cell memory formation after mild COVID-19. TCRdb itself ran the 5' RACE reads through MiXCR, one entry per CDR3 protein. The sample consists of about 170,000 distinct CDR3 sequences, over 10% of them appearing once. The sample was PBMCs or a T cell subset sorted from them (not recorded which). The source is a man aged 18 to 35 who had mild COVID-19 (a few samples of this study predate the infection). Cell type and time point are not known. Both conserved end residues are part of each CDR3. Fields, in order: D gene, clone size, CDR3 length, J gene, V gene, CDR3 DNA, CDR3 protein. A D gene is named only where the DNA matches it firmly. Expanded clones are given a class, and other clones once, few, many or no size at all.

-	-	13	TRBJ1-4	TRBV6-6	TGTGCCAGCAGTCTCTATAAGAATGAAAAACTGTTTTTT	CASSLYKNEKLFF
-	once	13	TRBJ2-5	TRBV20-1	TGCAGTGCTCCTAGCCCCTGGGGGGAGACCCAGTACTTC	CSAPSPWGETQYF
-	many	12	TRBJ2-7	TRBV3-1	TGTGCCAGCAGCCCGGAGGCGGGGAAGCAGTACTTC	CASSPEAGKQYF
-	many	12	TRBJ1-2	TRBV5-1	TGCGCCAGCAGCTTGGAAGAGCATGGCTACACCTTC	CASSLEEHGYTF
-	few	15	TRBJ1-2	TRBV4-3	TGCGCCAGCAGCCAAGCCCTCCGGAGGGGCGGAGGCTACACCTTC	CASSQALRRGGGYTF
TRBD1	-	17	TRBJ1-1	TRBV7-2	TGTGCCAGCAGCTCGGGGCTGATGGACAGGGGGAACACTGAAGCTTTCTTT	CASSSGLMDRGNTEAFF
-	-	13	TRBJ1-1	TRBV12-5	TGTGCTAGTGGTTTGAGGCACCTCCCTGAAGCTTTCTTT	CASGLRHLPEAFF
TRBD1	-	14	TRBJ2-7	TRBV7-9	TGTGCCAGCAGTTGGGGACAGAGAGCCTACGAGCAGTACTTC	CASSWGQRAYEQYF
-	many	14	TRBJ2-3	TRBV4-3	TGCGCCAGCAGCGACCGGGGACACACAGATACGCAGTATTTT	CASSDRGHTDTQYF
TRBD2	many	17	TRBJ2-7	TRBV4-2	TGTGCCAGCAGCCAAGAAATTGCGGGGGGGACCCTCCGCGAGCAGTACTTC	CASSQEIAGGTLREQYF